This T cell receptor beta chain was captured by sequencing in a study of blood T cell repertoires in COVID-19. For the study at large: T cells, B-cell-depleted T cells, or PBMCs supplied cDNA or gDNA.

The assay was immunoSEQ multiplex PCR, and TCRdb's table has in-frame clones only and misses some. The sample yields 200,000 to 250,000 clones, over 75% seen once. From germline, CDR1 is MDHEN and CDR2 SYDVKM. This CDR3 has 13 amino acids. The V and J ends lost 8 bases and 4 bases respectively, with 12 bases between them. The chain links TRBV28 to TRBJ1-3; a possible D gene is TRBD1 (5 bases). Sequencing was done on a sample of PBMCs or T cells enriched from blood (not recorded which). The TCR was taken from a young man with acute COVID-19. The CDR3 sequence: CASAAGDGNTIYF. CDR3 coding DNA: TGTGCCAGCGCCGCGGGGGACGGAAACACCATATATTTT.